The clone carrying this T cell receptor beta chain occurred once. This sample was taken from a study of blood T cell repertoires in COVID-19. Original handling: Quantification of nucleated cells was approximated via reference gene primer amplification. Profiled with immunoSEQ multiplex PCR; TCRdb holds only in-frame clones, not every one. For V, J and clone size, that table is used; D and trimming come from the DNA. The profile shows 300,000 to 350,000 clones, approximately 90% of them singletons. The sample consisted of peripheral blood. The sequence was obtained from a man younger than 35 with active or convalescent COVID-19.

CDR3 bases: TGTGCCAGCAGTAGGAGCGGGGATCCTAGCACAGATACGCAGTATTTT. Its translation is CASSRSGDPSTDTQYF. The chain has TRBV2 and TRBJ2-3; 7 nucleotides line up with TRBD2. From germline, CDR1 is SNHLY and CDR2 FYNNEI. The CDR3 loop spans 16 amino acids. J was trimmed by 0 bases and V by 5 bases; bases with no gene match: 8.